What follows is one TCR beta chain and its context. What it recognizes is unknown. This entry comes from a study of a mutant IDH1 vaccine in newly diagnosed glioma. Looking at the study overall: Treated patients, about 60% male and around 38% female, averaged approximately 40 years of age. Those enrolled had earlier been treated with radiotherapy, temozolomide, or both, mostly both.

Time point of the sample: baseline, week 1 (first vaccination visit). Treatment here: pre-vaccination baseline after standard-of-care therapy. This table comes from immunoSEQ multiplex PCR, and its TCRdb copy is limited to in-frame clones, with some not included. The sample has 70,000 to 95,000 clones, about four fifths seen once. Germline V gene sequence: CDR1 SEHNR, CDR2 FQNEAQ (reference sequence). V was cut by 1 base and J by 14 bases, with 15 bases left in between. This CDR3 is built from 14 residues. Study-level findings and limits: Pseudoprogression looked unconnected to shifts in top peripheral T cell clonotypes.

The TCR was taken from a middle-aged man with glioma. Some clones in this sample may be carry-over from other donors' samples. The rearrangement joins TRBV7-9 to TRBJ1-6; possibly TRBD1 for D (5 bases). The source material was PBMCs, sampled from a glioma patient treated with radiotherapy, temozolomide or both. CDR3: CASSLGAGGSALHF. The DNA of the CDR3 is TGTGCCAGCAGCTTAGGGGCTGGGGGTTCGGCCCTCCACTTT. The full variable domain, with the rest looked up from reference TRBV7-9 and TRBJ1-6, is DTGVSQNPRHKITKRGQNVTFRCDPISEHNRLYWYRQTLGQGPEFLTYFQNEAQLEKSRLLSDRFSAERPKGSFSTLEIQRTEQGDSAMYLCASSLGAGGSALHFGNGTRLTVT.